This is a list of T cell receptor beta chains from one sample in a study of Graves' ophthalmopathy and Graves' hyperthyroidism. TCRdb reprocessed the multiplex PCR reads via MiXCR and lists one record per CDR3 protein. Found here are 150,000 to 200,000 distinct CDR3 sequences, under 40% of them singletons; the top ten hold 4.5% to 6%. The specimen sequenced was peripheral blood. All receptors come from a woman between 35 and 50 years old with Graves' ophthalmopathy. Both conserved end residues are part of each CDR3. Fields, in order: clone size, J gene, D gene, V gene, CDR3 DNA, CDR3 protein. A D gene is named only where the DNA matches it firmly. A clone size is listed for some rows: how often the clone was seen (once, few, many), or a class if it is expanded.

clone size: many; J gene: TRBJ1-1; D gene: NA; V gene: TRBV28; CDR3 DNA: TGTGCCAGCGAAGCAGGGTTCGGCACTGAAGCTTTCTTT; CDR3 protein: CASEAGFGTEAFF
clone size: many; J gene: TRBJ1-3; D gene: NA; V gene: TRBV30; CDR3 DNA: TGTGCCTGGAGTGTACTAGATTCTGGAAACACCATATATTTT; CDR3 protein: CAWSVLDSGNTIYF
clone size: NA; J gene: TRBJ1-1; D gene: NA; V gene: TRBV6-5; CDR3 DNA: TGTGCCAGCAGTTACGCGTCAGCTTCCTTCAACACTGAAGCTTTCTTT; CDR3 protein: CASSYASASFNTEAFF
clone size: NA; J gene: TRBJ2-7; D gene: TRBD1; V gene: TRBV12-3/TRBV12-4; CDR3 DNA: TGTGCCAGCAGGCTGACAGGGAACGAGCAGTACTTC; CDR3 protein: CASRLTGNEQYF
clone size: NA; J gene: TRBJ2-5; D gene: TRBD2; V gene: TRBV15; CDR3 DNA: TGTGCCACCAGCAGAGATGGGGGACTAGCGAAGTTAGGGTCCCAAGAGACCCAGTACTTC; CDR3 protein: CATSRDGGLAKLGSQETQYF
clone size: many; J gene: TRBJ1-5; D gene: TRBD1; V gene: TRBV19; CDR3 DNA: TGTGCCAGTAGTATCCGGGACAGTAGCTATCAGCCCCAGCATTTT; CDR3 protein: CASSIRDSSYQPQHF
clone size: many; J gene: TRBJ1-1; D gene: TRBD1; V gene: TRBV6-4; CDR3 DNA: TGTGCCAGCAGTGCAGACAGGGGTGGAAAAGCTTTCTTT; CDR3 protein: CASSADRGGKAFF
clone size: many; J gene: TRBJ2-7; D gene: TRBD2; V gene: TRBV6-2/TRBV6-3; CDR3 DNA: TGTGCCAGCAGTTTCACAACTGGTAGCGGGATAAAGGACGAGCAGTACTTC; CDR3 protein: CASSFTTGSGIKDEQYF
clone size: many; J gene: TRBJ1-5; D gene: NA; V gene: TRBV6-2/TRBV6-3; CDR3 DNA: TGTGCCAGCAGCTACTTCCTAGCGGCCAATCAGCCCCAGCATTTT; CDR3 protein: CASSYFLAANQPQHF
clone size: many; J gene: TRBJ1-5; D gene: TRBD1; V gene: TRBV2; CDR3 DNA: TGTGCCAGCAGTGGAACAGGGGGATCACTTTATCAGCCCCAGCATTTT; CDR3 protein: CASSGTGGSLYQPQHF
clone size: NA; J gene: TRBJ2-5; D gene: NA; V gene: TRBV11-2; CDR3 DNA: TGTGCCAGCAGCTTAAGCGGGCTCGTCCAAGAGACCCAGTACTTC; CDR3 protein: CASSLSGLVQETQYF
clone size: NA; J gene: TRBJ2-5; D gene: NA; V gene: TRBV15; CDR3 DNA: TGTGCCACCAGCAGAGTGGAGCGGCAAGAGACCCAGTACTTC; CDR3 protein: CATSRVERQETQYF
clone size: NA; J gene: TRBJ2-7; D gene: NA; V gene: TRBV2; CDR3 DNA: TGTGCCAGCAGTGAAGTAGTCGAGCAGTACTTC; CDR3 protein: CASSEVVEQYF
clone size: NA; J gene: TRBJ2-6; D gene: NA; V gene: TRBV6-2/TRBV6-3; CDR3 DNA: TGTGCCAGCAGTTACTACAGGACTGGGGCCAACGTCCTGACTTTC; CDR3 protein: CASSYYRTGANVLTF
clone size: NA; J gene: TRBJ2-7; D gene: NA; V gene: TRBV7-8; CDR3 DNA: TGCGCCAGCAGCCCGAACTCACTAATGAGCTCCTACGAGCAGTACTTC; CDR3 protein: CASSPNSLMSSYEQYF
clone size: many; J gene: TRBJ1-2; D gene: NA; V gene: TRBV28; CDR3 DNA: TGTGCCAGCAGCTCGACAGTTCCAAATGGCTACACCTTC; CDR3 protein: CASSSTVPNGYTF
clone size: many; J gene: TRBJ2-7; D gene: NA; V gene: TRBV6-1; CDR3 DNA: TGTGCCAGCAGTGAAGCGGGGGGACAGATATACGAGCAGTACTTC; CDR3 protein: CASSEAGGQIYEQYF
clone size: many; J gene: TRBJ1-1; D gene: NA; V gene: TRBV3-1; CDR3 DNA: TGTGCCAGCAGCCAAAGTCGGGGGGCTAAAACTGAAGCTTTCTTT; CDR3 protein: CASSQSRGAKTEAFF
clone size: NA; J gene: TRBJ2-5; D gene: NA; V gene: TRBV6-1; CDR3 DNA: TGTGCCAGCAGAACCTACAGGGAGCGGGAAGAGACCCAGTACTTC; CDR3 protein: CASRTYREREETQYF
clone size: once; J gene: TRBJ1-5; D gene: TRBD1; V gene: TRBV19; CDR3 DNA: TGTGCCAGTAGTCCCGGGACAGCCTTTGAGCCCCAGCATTTT; CDR3 protein: CASSPGTAFEPQHF